This TCR beta chain was sequenced for a study of spatial heterogeneity in lung cancer. MiXCR was run by TCRdb on the 5' RACE reads, yielding one entry per CDR3 protein. Of approximately 40,000 distinct CDR3 sequences listed, around 7.2% are singletons. Time point defined: sample taken at primary tumor resection. The input material, whole RNA from tumor, nontumor lung or frozen PBMC, was sequenced unsorted. This clonotype was sampled from a male donor with early-stage non-small cell lung cancer. The sequencing used PBMCs, collected at surgery.

CDR3 in DNA: TGTGCCAGCAGCCAGAGGGCTTGGGAAAAACTGTTTTTT. Its translation: CASSQRAWEKLFF. The chain joins TRBV14 to TRBJ1-4, with no clear D. Germline V gene lookup returns CDR1 SGHDN and CDR2 FVKESK. The V end was cut by 3 bases, the J end by 8 bases, with 10 bases between. This CDR3 has 13 residues.